This TCR beta chain was sequenced during a study of T cells after yellow fever vaccination. TCRdb independently ran MiXCR on the 5' RACE reads; one entry per CDR3 protein. The sample contains around 590,000 distinct CDR3 sequences, approximately 13% of which appear only once. Study-wide points: The study re-detected most primary-vaccination clones after the booster (roughly 95% CD4, roughly 88% CD8). Clonotypes appearing in both CD4 and CD8 compartments existed, and their share was small.

This clonotype was observed many times. Its antigen is as yet unknown. The germline CDR1 and CDR2 sequences are MNHEY and SVGAGI. The CDR3 covers 13 residues. Trimming cost V 5 bases and J 4 bases, with 11 bases left between them. The V call is TRBV6-5, the J call TRBJ1-2; D is uncertain. The sequence was obtained from a young man who received the YFV17D yellow fever vaccine. The material was PBMCs, obtained on the day of the yellow fever booster vaccination. The CDR3 here is CASSRRASYGYTF. The CDR3 coding sequence is TGTGCCAGCAGTCGCCGAGCTAGCTATGGCTACACCTTC.